This section outlines one T cell receptor (beta chain) sequence together with its context. Its antigen has not been determined. Nothing much larger sits one base from this clone, and base qualities are not available. Relative to germline, V is 7 bases shorter and J is 2 bases shorter, with 18 bases between their ends. The CDR3 covers 16 residues, taking in both the cysteine and the phenylalanine. Just the 48-base CDR3 DNA is kept, in frame starting at base 1. For CDR1 and CDR2, the germline V gene (reference sequence) lists WNHNN and SYGVQD. TCRbeta CDR3 regions were amplified from genomic DNA using the immunoSEQ Assay, a bias-controlled multiplex PCR. As for the original processing: Nucleated cell counts per sample were estimated from amplification of reference gene primers within the assay. Sequence reads were collapsed and filtered to measure the absolute abundance of every unique TCRbeta CDR3 rearrangement. Productive Simpson clonality was computed per sample as the square root of Simpson's diversity index over productive rearrangements. As stored in TCRdb, this immuneACCESS dataset retains in-frame rearrangements with V and J assigned. A fraction of the clones does not appear; measured against another copy, unresolved V genes explain less than half of the discrepancy, and the remainder lacks a known reason. That table gives V, J and clone size, and the DNA gave D and trimming. This sample has approximately 200,000 clones in its table, and 75% to 85% of those were observed once. The ten largest account for 6.5% to 9% of the sample.

Each collaborating institution followed its own protocols to collect whole blood in K2EDTA tubes. For TCRbeta analysis, collaborator samples were shipped as frozen whole blood, as isolated PBMCs, or as DNA extracted from either sample type. The data derive from a study of blood T cell repertoires in COVID-19 (TCRdb year 2020). For the wider study: Samples covering the acute and convalescent phases of COVID-19 were provided by collaborators in the United States, Italy and Spain. The material from the prospective study consisted of cDNA or gDNA derived from T cells, B-cell-depleted T cells, or PBMCs. Deeply sampled blood TCRbeta repertoires from subjects exposed to, actively infected with, or recovered from COVID-19 were included in the dataset. The repertoires were made available in a free public database intended to serve as a resource for research on the immune response to SARS-CoV-2. The samples were drawn from two sources: the first 160 participants of the ongoing ImmuneRACE study, and 950 to 1,500 subjects contributed by 6 global collaborators. A de-identified subject ID, COVID-19 status, age in years and sex were almost always included in the sample metadata. Where HLA class I and class II types were available, the types were taken from metadata supplied by the sample provider, not from assay-based typing. Overall study results and their limits: The amount of clinical and demographic metadata varied by source and participant and was provided uncurated.

The chain links TRBV10-1 with TRBJ1-3, with the D gene not confidently named. This receptor was obtained from a woman in her fifties or sixties with acute or convalescent COVID-19. The sample comprised peripheral blood. The CDR3 is CASKSGGDGAGNTIYF. The DNA sequence follows: TGCGCCAGCAAAAGCGGCGGAGACGGGGCTGGAAACACCATATATTTT.